This record looks at one TCR beta chain sequence and its context. TCRdb re-called the RT-PCR reads through MiXCR, storing one row per CDR3 protein. The sample consists of around 29,000 distinct CDR3 sequences, about 37% of them appearing once. The data were obtained in a study of patients and donors after allogeneic stem cell transplantation. Looked up from germline, CDR1 is WSHSY and CDR2 is SAAADI. V was pared by 4 bases and J by 8 bases, with 14 bases between. The CDR3 runs to 14 residues. This receptor was taken from a human donor who was either an allogeneic HSCT recipient or a stem cell or donor lymphocyte infusion donor (not recorded which). It is not recorded whose cells these are; they may come from a transplant donor. Sequencing was carried out using blood, either unsorted or a sorted T cell fraction (not recorded which). This chain connects TRBV10-2 to TRBJ1-4; D perhaps matches TRBD1 (6 bases). The CDR3 DNA follows: TGCGCCAGCAGTGCCGGGACAACAGGCGAAAAACTGTTTTTT. Its protein product is CASSAGTTGEKLFF.